Listed below are T cell receptor beta chains from one sample, sequenced in a study of spatial heterogeneity in lung cancer. Via MiXCR, TCRdb re-called the 5' RACE reads, giving one row per CDR3 protein. The table records about 120,000 distinct CDR3 sequences, 10% to 15% of them present only once. This specimen was PBMCs, taken at follow-up. The source of these receptors is a male donor with early-stage non-small cell lung cancer. Each CDR3 is given with its conserved first and last residue. The D gene is left open where the match is weak. For some rows the clone size is stated as once, few or many, or as a class when expanded; others skip it.

V gene: TRBV5-1
J gene: TRBJ2-7
clone size: many
D gene: TRBD1
CDR3 length: 16
CDR3 DNA: TGCGCCAGCAGTCCGGTTGGGACAGGGGTCACCTACGAGCAGTACTTC
CDR3 protein: CASSPVGTGVTYEQYF

V gene: TRBV30
J gene: TRBJ1-1
clone size: few
D gene: -
CDR3 length: 13
CDR3 DNA: TGTGCCTGGATAGGTCAGGGGAACACTGAAGCTTTCTTT
CDR3 protein: CAWIGQGNTEAFF

V gene: TRBV20-1
J gene: TRBJ1-2
clone size: -
D gene: -
CDR3 length: 12
CDR3 DNA: TGCAGTGCTAACTCCGACGCCTATGGCTACACCTTC
CDR3 protein: CSANSDAYGYTF

V gene: TRBV19
J gene: TRBJ1-1
clone size: few
D gene: -
CDR3 length: 16
CDR3 DNA: TGTGCCAGTAGCTTCATTGGACAGCCCATCAACACTGAAGCTTTCTTT
CDR3 protein: CASSFIGQPINTEAFF

V gene: TRBV12-3/TRBV12-4
J gene: TRBJ2-1
clone size: few
D gene: -
CDR3 length: 12
CDR3 DNA: TGTGCCAGCAGTTTGGAGACAGGCTCCCAGTTCTTC
CDR3 protein: CASSLETGSQFF

V gene: TRBV3-1
J gene: TRBJ1-3
clone size: few
D gene: -
CDR3 length: 11
CDR3 DNA: TGTGCCAGCAGCCAAGGAAACACCATATATTTT
CDR3 protein: CASSQGNTIYF

V gene: TRBV19
J gene: TRBJ2-3
clone size: -
D gene: -
CDR3 length: 13
CDR3 DNA: TGTGCCAGTAGACTAACTAGCACAGATACGCAGTATTTT
CDR3 protein: CASRLTSTDTQYF

V gene: TRBV29-1
J gene: TRBJ2-5
clone size: many
D gene: TRBD1
CDR3 length: 13
CDR3 DNA: TGCAGCGCTAGCAACAGGGGGCGGGAGACCCAGTACTTC
CDR3 protein: CSASNRGRETQYF

V gene: TRBV9
J gene: TRBJ2-3
clone size: -
D gene: TRBD1
CDR3 length: 15
CDR3 DNA: TGTGCCAGCAGGGCTGGACAGGGTCTCTCAGATACGCAGTATTTT
CDR3 protein: CASRAGQGLSDTQYF

V gene: TRBV10-1
J gene: TRBJ2-3
clone size: few
D gene: TRBD2
CDR3 length: 14
CDR3 DNA: TGCGCCAGCAGTGAGGCGGGGGGGACAGATACGCAGTATTTT
CDR3 protein: CASSEAGGTDTQYF

V gene: TRBV7-9
J gene: TRBJ1-5
clone size: -
D gene: TRBD1
CDR3 length: 15
CDR3 DNA: TGTGTCAGCACCACAGGGGGACATAGCAATCAGCCCCAGCATTTT
CDR3 protein: CVSTTGGHSNQPQHF

V gene: TRBV29-1
J gene: TRBJ2-7
clone size: -
D gene: -
CDR3 length: 14
CDR3 DNA: TGCAGCGTTGAGGGGGGACAGCTCTCCTACGAGCAGTACTTC
CDR3 protein: CSVEGGQLSYEQYF

V gene: TRBV20-1
J gene: TRBJ2-2
clone size: few
D gene: -
CDR3 length: 12
CDR3 DNA: TGCAGTGCTAGAATGGTTTTCGGGGAGCTGTTTTTT
CDR3 protein: CSARMVFGELFF

V gene: TRBV27
J gene: TRBJ2-1
clone size: many
D gene: -
CDR3 length: 13
CDR3 DNA: TGTGCCAGCAGTTATACACTCTACAATGAGCAGTTCTTC
CDR3 protein: CASSYTLYNEQFF

V gene: TRBV25-1
J gene: TRBJ1-3
clone size: -
D gene: TRBD1
CDR3 length: 14
CDR3 DNA: TGTGCCAGCAGTGGGACAGGCCTTGGAAACACCATATATTTT
CDR3 protein: CASSGTGLGNTIYF

V gene: TRBV29-1
J gene: TRBJ1-3
clone size: few
D gene: -
CDR3 length: 14
CDR3 DNA: TGCAGCGTTGACCTTCAGGGCTCTGGAAACACCATATATTTT
CDR3 protein: CSVDLQGSGNTIYF

V gene: TRBV7-2
J gene: TRBJ2-5
clone size: many
D gene: -
CDR3 length: 15
CDR3 DNA: TGTGCCAGCAGCTTAGCCCAGCGTTTCGCGGAGACCCAGTACTTC
CDR3 protein: CASSLAQRFAETQYF

V gene: TRBV28
J gene: TRBJ1-2
clone size: -
D gene: TRBD1
CDR3 length: 14
CDR3 DNA: TGTGCCAGCAGTTCGTCCGGGACAGGGATGACCCTCACCTTC
CDR3 protein: CASSSSGTGMTLTF

V gene: TRBV18
J gene: TRBJ2-7
clone size: many
D gene: -
CDR3 length: 16
CDR3 DNA: TGTGCCAGCTCACTTTCCCCGTCGGGATCCCCAGGGGAGCAGTACTTC
CDR3 protein: CASSLSPSGSPGEQYF

V gene: TRBV7-9
J gene: TRBJ2-3
clone size: few
D gene: TRBD2
CDR3 length: 18
CDR3 DNA: TGTGCCAGCAGCTTGTCCCTTCGGGGCGGGGGGTCCACAGATACGCAGTATTTT
CDR3 protein: CASSLSLRGGGSTDTQYF

V gene: TRBV10-1
J gene: TRBJ2-1
clone size: few
D gene: -
CDR3 length: 13
CDR3 DNA: TGCGCCAGCAGTGAGTCCCAGAGGAATGAGCAGTTCTTC
CDR3 protein: CASSESQRNEQFF

V gene: TRBV10-3
J gene: TRBJ2-1
clone size: many
D gene: -
CDR3 length: 13
CDR3 DNA: TGTGCCATCAGCCCCAGGGCCCCCAATGAGCAGTTCTTC
CDR3 protein: CAISPRAPNEQFF

V gene: TRBV11-1
J gene: TRBJ1-2
clone size: few
D gene: -
CDR3 length: 12
CDR3 DNA: TGTGCCAGCAGCCCGGACAGACGTGGCTACACCTTC
CDR3 protein: CASSPDRRGYTF

V gene: TRBV3-1
J gene: TRBJ2-1
clone size: few
D gene: -
CDR3 length: 15
CDR3 DNA: TGTGCCAGCAGCCAATGGCCCAGGCACTACAATGAGCAGTTCTTC
CDR3 protein: CASSQWPRHYNEQFF

V gene: TRBV5-1
J gene: TRBJ1-1
clone size: -
D gene: TRBD1
CDR3 length: 14
CDR3 DNA: TGCGCCAGCAGCTTGGCGGGACAGGGCCTTGAAGCTTTCTTT
CDR3 protein: CASSLAGQGLEAFF

V gene: TRBV20-1
J gene: TRBJ1-1
clone size: many
D gene: TRBD1
CDR3 length: 13
CDR3 DNA: TGCAGTGCTGGACAGGGAACGAACACTGAAGCTTTCTTT
CDR3 protein: CSAGQGTNTEAFF

V gene: TRBV28
J gene: TRBJ1-1
clone size: -
D gene: TRBD1
CDR3 length: 15
CDR3 DNA: TGTGCCAGCAGTTTCCAGCGACAGGGGGACACTGAAGCTTTCTTT
CDR3 protein: CASSFQRQGDTEAFF

V gene: TRBV2
J gene: TRBJ2-3
clone size: -
D gene: -
CDR3 length: 14
CDR3 DNA: TGTGCCAGCATGCCGGGACGAGGCACAGATACGCAGTATTTT
CDR3 protein: CASMPGRGTDTQYF

V gene: TRBV30
J gene: TRBJ1-1
clone size: many
D gene: -
CDR3 length: 13
CDR3 DNA: TGTGCCTGGAGTGGGGGCCTGGGCACTGAAGCTTTCTTT
CDR3 protein: CAWSGGLGTEAFF

V gene: TRBV20-1
J gene: TRBJ2-1
clone size: -
D gene: -
CDR3 length: 20
CDR3 DNA: TGCAGTGCTAGGCGATGGACAGGGAGTAGCGGGGGAAGCTCCTACAATGAGCAGTTCTTC
CDR3 protein: CSARRWTGSSGGSSYNEQFF

V gene: TRBV6-2/TRBV6-3
J gene: TRBJ2-2
clone size: -
D gene: TRBD2
CDR3 length: 16
CDR3 DNA: TGTGCCAGCAACCTACCGACTAGCGGGGTGGTGGGGGAGCTGTTTTTT
CDR3 protein: CASNLPTSGVVGELFF

V gene: TRBV7-3
J gene: TRBJ2-1
clone size: many
D gene: -
CDR3 length: 13
CDR3 DNA: TGTGCCAGCAGCAAGGGACGTTACAATGAGCAGTTCTTC
CDR3 protein: CASSKGRYNEQFF

V gene: TRBV5-6
J gene: TRBJ2-3
clone size: few
D gene: TRBD2
CDR3 length: 16
CDR3 DNA: TGTGCCAGCAGCTCTCCTGGGACTAGCGGCACAGATACGCAGTATTTT
CDR3 protein: CASSSPGTSGTDTQYF

V gene: TRBV5-7
J gene: TRBJ1-1
clone size: -
D gene: TRBD1
CDR3 length: 17
CDR3 DNA: TGTGCCAGCACCCCTCCCGGAGGGACAGGGTTGCTTTGTGAAGCTTTCTTT
CDR3 protein: CASTPPGGTGLLCEAFF

V gene: TRBV5-4
J gene: TRBJ2-7
clone size: many
D gene: -
CDR3 length: 13
CDR3 DNA: TGTGCCAGCAGTCTAATGTCCGGAGACGAGCAGTACTTC
CDR3 protein: CASSLMSGDEQYF

V gene: TRBV7-2
J gene: TRBJ1-2
clone size: few
D gene: -
CDR3 length: 14
CDR3 DNA: TGTGCCAGCACCACTAGGACGCTTAACTATGGCTACACCTTC
CDR3 protein: CASTTRTLNYGYTF

V gene: TRBV12-3/TRBV12-4
J gene: TRBJ2-7
clone size: -
D gene: TRBD2
CDR3 length: 14
CDR3 DNA: TGTGCCAGCAGTTCGGGACTAAACTCCTACGAGCAGTACTTC
CDR3 protein: CASSSGLNSYEQYF

V gene: TRBV12-3/TRBV12-4
J gene: TRBJ1-6
clone size: -
D gene: TRBD1
CDR3 length: 15
CDR3 DNA: TGTGCCAGCAGTTTAGCAGGGGGCCATAATTCACCCCTCCACTTT
CDR3 protein: CASSLAGGHNSPLHF

V gene: TRBV20-1
J gene: TRBJ2-7
clone size: -
D gene: TRBD1
CDR3 length: 13
CDR3 DNA: TGCAGTGCTGATCAGGGGGCACCCTACGAGCAGTACTTC
CDR3 protein: CSADQGAPYEQYF

V gene: TRBV6-5
J gene: TRBJ2-1
clone size: -
D gene: TRBD2
CDR3 length: 16
CDR3 DNA: TGTGCCAGCAGGCAGACTAGCGGGGGGTCTTACAATGAGCAGTTCTTC
CDR3 protein: CASRQTSGGSYNEQFF

V gene: TRBV20-1
J gene: TRBJ1-3
clone size: many
D gene: -
CDR3 length: 16
CDR3 DNA: TGCAGTGCTAGTATTTGGTTGCGGGGTGGTGGAAACACCATATATTTT
CDR3 protein: CSASIWLRGGGNTIYF

V gene: TRBV10-3
J gene: TRBJ2-3
clone size: many
D gene: TRBD2
CDR3 length: 15
CDR3 DNA: TGTGCCATCAGTGATCGGGGGGGCTACACAGATACGCAGTATTTT
CDR3 protein: CAISDRGGYTDTQYF

V gene: TRBV5-1
J gene: TRBJ2-7
clone size: -
D gene: TRBD1
CDR3 length: 14
CDR3 DNA: TGCGCCAGCAGCCGGGGACAGGGAGAGAGCGAGCAGTACTTC
CDR3 protein: CASSRGQGESEQYF

V gene: TRBV6-2/TRBV6-3
J gene: TRBJ1-1
clone size: many
D gene: -
CDR3 length: 13
CDR3 DNA: TGTGCCAGCAGGCCTGGGACTGACACTGAAGCTTTCTTT
CDR3 protein: CASRPGTDTEAFF

V gene: TRBV27
J gene: TRBJ2-7
clone size: -
D gene: TRBD1
CDR3 length: 14
CDR3 DNA: TGTGCCAGCAGTTTTGTACAGGGGGCCTACGAGCAGTACTTC
CDR3 protein: CASSFVQGAYEQYF

V gene: TRBV7-8
J gene: TRBJ2-1
clone size: -
D gene: TRBD2
CDR3 length: 16
CDR3 DNA: TGTGCCAGCAGCCCCCAAACTAGCGGGGGCTTTCATGAGCAGTTCTTC
CDR3 protein: CASSPQTSGGFHEQFF

V gene: TRBV10-3
J gene: TRBJ2-2
clone size: few
D gene: -
CDR3 length: 15
CDR3 DNA: TGTGCCATCAGTAGACTCGACGCGAACACCGGGGAGCTGTTTTTT
CDR3 protein: CAISRLDANTGELFF

V gene: TRBV4-1
J gene: TRBJ2-7
clone size: -
D gene: TRBD1
CDR3 length: 15
CDR3 DNA: TGCGCCAGCAGCCAAGAACAGGGGAGCTCCTACGAGCAGTACTTC
CDR3 protein: CASSQEQGSSYEQYF

V gene: TRBV9
J gene: TRBJ1-5
clone size: many
D gene: -
CDR3 length: 14
CDR3 DNA: TGTGCCAGCAGCGTGGGACACACTAATCAGCCCCAGCATTTT
CDR3 protein: CASSVGHTNQPQHF

V gene: TRBV18
J gene: TRBJ2-7
clone size: -
D gene: -
CDR3 length: 10
CDR3 DNA: TGTGCCAGCCATGTGAGAGAGCAGTACTTC
CDR3 protein: CASHVREQYF